One sample yielded the 4 T cell receptor beta chains listed below, sequenced in a study of CD8 T cells in Susac syndrome. Random hexamers primed reverse transcription of roughly 0.5 to 1 ug RNA. TCRdb recomputed calls from the immunoSEQ multiplex PCR reads with MiXCR, one row per CDR3 protein. The repertoire holds approximately 160,000 distinct CDR3 sequences, with about 90% as singletons. Specimen: CD4+ T cells from PBMCs. The receptors derive from a human donor in good health.

The gene calls are TRBV28 and TRBJ1-2; 10 nucleotides align to TRBD1. The CDR3 contains 15 residues. Trimming removed 2 bases from V and 8 bases from J; junction bases left unmatched: 8. Germline-derived CDR1 and CDR2 are MDHEN and SYDVKM. CDR3 DNA sequence: TGTGCCAGCAGTTTACCGGGACAGGGGAGCAGCGGCTACACCTTC. Residues: CASSLPGQGSSGYTF.

The gene calls are TRBV28 and TRBJ2-6; no clear D gene. Trimming stripped 5 bases from V and 4 bases from J, with 12 bases between. Per germline, CDR1 MDHEN and CDR2 SYDVKM. This CDR3 contains 15 residues. In nucleotides, the CDR3 is TGTGCCAGCAGTCTCTTCGGGTCCGGGGCCAACGTCCTGACTTTC. It yields the protein CASSLFGSGANVLTF.

The chain carries TRBV20-1 and TRBJ2-1, with a tentative D call TRBD2 (6 bases). The CDR3 extends over 15 amino acids. Per germline, CDR1 DFQATT and CDR2 SNEGSKA (reference sequence). Trimming took 2 bases from V and 2 from J, leaving 13 bases between them. The CDR3 bases are TGCAGTGCTAGATTTCGAGGCGGGACCTACAATGAGCAGTTCTTC. Protein: CSARFRGGTYNEQFF.

The V call is TRBV20-1, the J call TRBJ2-5, with TRBD2 identical over 12 bases. The CDR3 is 13 residues long. With 5 bases clipped from V and 5 bases from J, the junction kept 3 bases outside the gene matches. Germline V CDR1 and CDR2: DFQATT, SNEGSKA (reference sequence). The CDR3, as DNA: TGCAGTGCTGGACTAGCGGGGAGGGAGACCCAGTACTTC. Translating gives CSAGLAGRETQYF.